These 32 T cell receptor beta chains originate from one sample sequenced in a study of blood T cell repertoires in COVID-19. Clones were read by immunoSEQ multiplex PCR, and TCRdb kept only the in-frame ones, dropping some. The repertoire holds approximately 170,000 clones, with approximately 90% as singletons. What was sequenced was peripheral blood. These receptor sequences come from a man aged 45-65 years who had recovered from COVID-19.

The V and J genes are TRBV7-9 and TRBJ2-3; D might be TRBD2 (6 bases). The ends were cut back, 5 bases at V and 2 bases at J, with 14 bases in the middle. CDR1 SEHNR and CDR2 FQNEAQ come from the germline V gene (reference sequence). The CDR3 consists of 15 residues. CDR3 bases: TGTGCCAGCAGCCCGGGACTCCCCACCACAGATACGCAGTATTTT. Protein: CASSPGLPTTDTQYF.

The rearrangement links TRBV7-2 to TRBJ1-5, with D possibly matching TRBD1 (5 bases). Trimming removed 4 bases at V and 1 base at J, with 14 bases between. There are 16 residues in the CDR3. The germline gives CDR1 SGHTA, CDR2 FQGNSA. CDR3 nucleotide sequence: TGTGCCAGCAGCTGGAGGGGCAGGGTAAGCAATCAGCCCCAGCATTTT. This translates into CASSWRGRVSNQPQHF.

The CDR3 is CASSLGQANEQFF. The CDR3 nucleotides read TGTGCCAGCAGCTTAGGACAGGCCAATGAGCAGTTCTTC. V usage is TRBV7-9 and J usage is TRBJ2-1; TRBD1 might be the D (6 bases). The CDR3 runs to 13 residues. Germline V gene lookup returns CDR1 SEHNR and CDR2 FQNEAQ (reference sequence). The V gene lost 1 base and the J gene lost 6 bases, with 7 bases spanning the gap.

The chain couples TRBV5-1 to TRBJ1-6; no clear D gene. V gave up 0 bases and J gave up 5 bases, with 9 bases separating them. CDR1 is SGHRS, CDR2 YFSETQ, per germline. CDR3 length equals 15 residues. CDR3 protein: CASSLGHYDNSPLHF. Here the CDR3 DNA reads TGCGCCAGCAGCTTGGGACATTACGATAATTCACCCCTCCACTTT.

The V gene is TRBV10-2, the J gene TRBJ1-1, with TRBD1 as a possible D gene (6 bases). CDR3 size: 17 residues. V was shortened by 7 bases and J by 6 bases, with 27 bases between the two germline ends. Looked up from germline, CDR1 is WSHSY and CDR2 is SAAADI. DNA of the CDR3: TGCGCCAGCACGAAGGGGGGGTCCGGGCTTGGGTTCGCTGAAGCTTTCTTT. Amino acids: CASTKGGSGLGFAEAFF.

The chain links TRBV2 to TRBJ2-6, with no clear D. Trimming pared 2 bases from V and 4 bases from J, leaving 12 bases between. CDR1 SNHLY and CDR2 FYNNEI come from the germline V gene. The CDR3 is made up of 16 amino acids. This chain's CDR3 is CASSEPVASGANVLTF. CDR3 nucleotides: TGTGCCAGCAGTGAACCAGTAGCATCCGGGGCCAACGTCCTGACTTTC.

There are a few counts of this clone. This sequence joins TRBV9 and TRBJ1-2; TRBD1 is a possible D gene (6 bases). Deletions cut 0 bases from V and 4 bases from J, with 7 bases between. Per germline, CDR1 SGDLS and CDR2 YYNGEE. There are 13 residues in the CDR3. This CDR3 reads CASSVGGGYGYTF. The CDR3 DNA is TGTGCCAGCAGCGTAGGAGGGGGCTATGGCTACACCTTC.

The V call is TRBV5-1, the J call TRBJ1-2, with D perhaps TRBD1 (5 bases). Looked up from germline, CDR1 is SGHRS and CDR2 is YFSETQ. There are 15 residues in the CDR3. V was cut by 4 bases and J by 4 bases, with 17 bases left in between. DNA of the CDR3: TGCGCCAGCAGCCTGATGGACAAGGGGCCCTATGGCTACACCTTC. Protein sequence: CASSLMDKGPYGYTF.

This clone was found once. The gene calls are TRBV10-2 and TRBJ1-1, with D possibly TRBD1 on 5 matching bases. This CDR3 has 14 residues. Germline loops: CDR1 WSHSY, CDR2 SAAADI. V was pared by 6 bases and J by 4 bases, with 15 bases between. As DNA, the CDR3 is TGCGCCAGCAGCGCCCCCTGGGGGGTCACTGAAGCTTTCTTT. This encodes CASSAPWGVTEAFF.

The rearrangement joins TRBV5-1 to TRBJ2-5; perhaps TRBD1 as D (6 bases). There are 15 residues in the CDR3. CDR1 and CDR2 from the germline V gene are SGHRS and YFSETQ. The ends were cut back, 0 bases at V and 5 bases at J, with 14 bases in the middle. The CDR3 nucleotides are TGCGCCAGCAGCTTGGCCACAGGGTGGGGGGAGACCCAGTACTTC. Translation: CASSLATGWGETQYF.

V usage is TRBV6-5 and J usage is TRBJ1-5, with no clear D. From germline, CDR1 is MNHEY and CDR2 SVGAGI. Trimming took off 2 bases at V and 6 bases at J, with 8 bases between the two ends. The CDR3 contains 13 residues. The CDR3 DNA sequence: TGTGCCAGCAGTTACGGGGAGGGTCAGCCCCAGCATTTT. It specifies CASSYGEGQPQHF.

The J gene is TRBJ2-7, the V gene TRBV13; 7 bases agree with TRBD1. The germline gives CDR1 PRHDT, CDR2 FYEKMQ (reference sequence). Germline trimming cut 0 bases from V and 7 bases from J; bases unmatched to any gene: 9. This CDR3 contains 15 residues. Written as DNA, the CDR3 is TGTGCCAGCAGCTTAGGGCCAGGGGGTCTGGGGGAGCAGTACTTC. Its translation is CASSLGPGGLGEQYF.

This chain links TRBV6-1 with TRBJ1-2; no reliable D call. This CDR3 comprises 12 residues. V lost 4 bases and J 4 bases, leaving 7 bases between the germline ends. In germline, CDR1 is MNHNS, CDR2 SASEGT. The CDR3 is CASSGEFYGYTF. The CDR3 DNA sequence: TGTGCCAGCAGTGGCGAATTCTATGGCTACACCTTC.

The chain carries TRBV6-2 or TRBV6-3 and TRBJ1-2, with D maybe TRBD1 (6 bases). The germline V gene has CDR1 MNHEY and CDR2 SVGEGT. This CDR3 region has 13 residues. The V and J ends lost 2 bases and 8 bases respectively, with 12 bases between them. The CDR3 sequence: CASSYLAGEGYTF. The CDR3 DNA follows: TGTGCCAGCAGTTACCTGGCAGGGGAAGGCTACACCTTC.

A note on this clone: The identical CDR3 is also encoded by other nucleotide sequences in the sample. The J gene is TRBJ2-3, the V gene TRBV9; the match to TRBD1 covers 7 bases. This CDR3 has 14 residues. Germline values: CDR1 SGDLS, CDR2 YYNGEE. V shed 0 bases, J shed 3 bases, and the junction held 1 base outside the gene matches. Written as DNA, the CDR3 is TGTGCCAGCAGCGTAGGACAGGGAACAGATACGCAGTATTTT. Translated, it gives CASSVGQGTDTQYF. The entire variable domain, with the rest obtained from reference TRBV9 and TRBJ2-3, is as follows: DSGVTQTPKHLITATGQRVTLRCSPRSGDLSVYWYQQSLDQGLQFLIQYYNGEERAKGNILERFSAQQFPDLHSELNLSSLELGDSALYFCASSVGQGTDTQYFGPGTRLTVL.

The genes are TRBV28 and TRBJ2-6, with a tentative D call TRBD2 (6 bases). This CDR3 spans 16 amino acids. Germline CDR1 MDHEN, CDR2 SYDVKM. V was trimmed by 6 bases and J by 0 bases, leaving 12 bases between them. The CDR3 region has the DNA TGTGCCAGCAGCCTAACTAGCCGCTCTGGGGCCAACGTCCTGACTTTC. Protein sequence: CASSLTSRSGANVLTF.

The count of this clone is one. The V gene is TRBV5-1, the J gene TRBJ1-2, with D maybe TRBD1 (5 bases). With 2 bases removed from V and 4 bases from J, the gap between germline ends came to 9 bases. CDR1 is SGHRS, CDR2 YFSETQ, per germline. The CDR3 spans 13 residues. CDR3 in amino acids: CASSFGTAYGYTF. CDR3 nucleotide sequence: TGCGCCAGCAGCTTCGGGACTGCCTATGGCTACACCTTC.

This rearrangement joins TRBV7-2 to TRBJ2-5, with 8 bases matching TRBD2. The CDR3 runs 16 residues. Germline lookup yields CDR1 SGHTA and CDR2 FQGNSA. After removal of 5 bases from V and 4 bases from J, the junction contained 12 bases not matched to a gene. CDR3 bases: TGTGCCAGCAGCCCCCGGGTAGCGGGGCGGGGAGAGACCCAGTACTTC. Translating it yields CASSPRVAGRGETQYF.

The count of this clone is one. This chain links TRBV5-1 with TRBJ2-1; 10 nucleotides match TRBD2. Germline lookup yields CDR1 SGHRS and CDR2 YFSETQ. V lost 2 bases and J lost 6; bases outside the gene matches: 5. This CDR3 is 15 amino acids long. The CDR3 bases are TGCGCCAGCAGCTTAAATAGCGGGAGGACCAATGAGCAGTTCTTC. The encoded protein is CASSLNSGRTNEQFF.

The V call is TRBV29-1, the J call TRBJ2-2; TRBD2 might be the D (5 bases). V was clipped by 4 bases and J by 6 bases, with 12 bases between them. This CDR3 is 13 amino acids long. In germline, CDR1 is SQVTM, CDR2 ANQGSEA. Written as DNA, the CDR3 is TGCAGCGTTGCTTTCGGGGTATCCGGGGAGCTGTTTTTT. Protein product: CSVAFGVSGELFF.

The chain employs TRBV15 and TRBJ1-1, with TRBD1 as a possible D gene (5 bases). Trimming stripped 0 bases from V and 2 bases from J, with 10 bases between. In germline, CDR1 is LNHNV, CDR2 YYDKDF (reference sequence). The CDR3 has 15 amino acids. CDR3 amino acids: CATSRDLQGNTEAFF. CDR3 nucleotides: TGTGCCACCAGCAGAGATTTGCAGGGAAACACTGAAGCTTTCTTT.

CDR3 amino acids: CASSSPGQGAKSFPFF. CDR3 nucleotide sequence: TGTGCCAGCAGCTCCCCTGGACAGGGGGCGAAAAGTTTTCCGTTCTTC. The chain is built from TRBV7-8 and TRBJ2-1, with TRBD1 matching 11 bases. CDR1 is SGHVS, CDR2 FQNEAQ, per germline. The CDR3 loop spans 16 amino acids. With V trimmed by 4 bases and J by 15 bases, 17 bases remained unmatched.

Here the CDR3 DNA reads TGTGCCAGCAGTTACCCCAGGGGTGCCTACGAGCAGTACTTC. Its protein product is CASSYPRGAYEQYF. V gene TRBV6-2 or TRBV6-3 combines with J gene TRBJ2-7; perhaps TRBD1 as D (6 bases). V was cut by 2 bases and J by 2 bases, with 10 bases left in between. Germline V gene data show CDR1 as MNHEY and CDR2 as SVGEGT. The CDR3 sequence is 14 residues long.

V is TRBV29-1 and J is TRBJ1-6, with no clear D. From germline, CDR1 is SQVTM and CDR2 ANQGSEA. V lost 6 bases and J 8 bases, leaving 14 bases between the germline ends. The CDR3 covers 13 residues. CDR3 residues: CSVKEGRDSPLHF. CDR3 in DNA: TGCAGCGTGAAGGAGGGTCGGGATTCACCCCTCCACTTT.

This chain joins TRBV2 and TRBJ1-1; D unresolved. The germline CDR1 and CDR2 sequences are SNHLY and FYNNEI. This CDR3 comprises 14 residues. V was cut by 3 bases and J by 0 bases, with 8 bases left in between. The CDR3 DNA sequence: TGTGCCAGCAGTGAGGGCAGGCTGAACACTGAAGCTTTCTTT. Amino acid sequence: CASSEGRLNTEAFF.

This chain uses TRBV5-1 with TRBJ1-4, with TRBD1 matching 9 bases. The CDR3 is made up of 14 amino acids. CDR1 is SGHRS, CDR2 YFSETQ, per germline. V shed 4 bases, J shed 7 bases, and the junction held 5 bases outside the gene matches. This CDR3 is CASSPGTGLEKLFF. The DNA of the CDR3 is TGCGCCAGCAGCCCCGGGACAGGGCTTGAAAAACTGTTTTTT.

The rearrangement joins TRBV20-1 to TRBJ1-2, with 9 bases aligning to TRBD1. V was clipped by 3 bases and J by 5 bases; unmatched bases: 10. The CDR3 is made up of 15 amino acids. Germline V lookup: CDR1 DFQATT, CDR2 SNEGSKA (reference sequence). CDR3 residues: CSASRRGQGSYGYTF. CDR3 nucleotide sequence: TGCAGTGCTAGTCGCCGGGGACAGGGCTCGTATGGCTACACCTTC.

Only a few counts were recorded for this clone. The CDR3 spells CASSDRFGVNTGELFF. The CDR3 nucleotides are TGCGCCAGCAGTGACAGGTTCGGGGTGAACACCGGGGAGCTGTTTTTT. The gene calls are TRBV10-1 and TRBJ2-2; weak D call: TRBD2 (5 bases). Germline V gene lookup returns CDR1 WNHNN and CDR2 SYGVQD (reference sequence). V lost 3 bases and J 1 base, leaving 12 bases between the germline ends. There are 16 residues in the CDR3.

J is TRBJ1-5 and V is TRBV6-2 or TRBV6-3; D remains unclear. The V end lost 6 bases, the J end lost 1 base, and 13 bases lay between the germline ends. In germline, CDR1 is MNHEY, CDR2 SVGEGT. The CDR3 extends over 15 amino acids. Here the CDR3 reads CASSLDNLSNQPQHF. Written as DNA, the CDR3 is TGTGCCAGCAGCTTAGACAACTTAAGCAATCAGCCCCAGCATTTT.

CDR3 nucleotide sequence: TGTGCCAGCATCCTAGATGGTCCCGGGGAGCTGTTTTTT. Amino acid sequence: CASILDGPGELFF. The chain carries TRBV7-2 and TRBJ2-2; D is uncertain. CDR3 length: 13 amino acids. CDR1 and CDR2 from the germline V gene are SGHTA and FQGNSA. Trimming took 7 bases from V and 6 from J, leaving 12 bases between them.

The V and J genes are TRBV9 and TRBJ1-1; no clear D. V was shortened by 3 bases and J by 1 base, with 10 bases between the two germline ends. Germline V gene data show CDR1 as SGDLS and CDR2 as YYNGEE. The CDR3 sequence is 14 residues long. Here the CDR3 reads CASSGGLPNTEAFF. In DNA, the CDR3 is TGTGCCAGCAGCGGTGGACTGCCGAACACTGAAGCTTTCTTT.

V gene TRBV3-1 (or the pseudogene TRBV3-2) combines with J gene TRBJ2-2, with D possibly TRBD2 on 5 matching bases. Germline lookup yields CDR1 LGHDT and CDR2 YNNKEL (reference sequence). V was pared by 4 bases and J by 1 base, with 7 bases between. The CDR3 runs to 14 residues. CDR3 loop: CASSPDLNTGELFF. CDR3 nucleotide sequence: TGTGCCAGCAGCCCGGACTTGAACACCGGGGAGCTGTTTTTT.